This T cell receptor (beta chain) was captured in a study of cytomegalovirus exposure and HLA in healthy donors. The germline CDR1 and CDR2 sequences are MGHRA and YSYEKL. CDR3 length equals 16 residues. 60 Vbeta and 13 Jbeta primers were used in PCR. Clones were sequenced by immunoSEQ multiplex PCR, and TCRdb holds only the in-frame ones, with some missing. The sample yields under 200,000 clones, 60% to 85% seen once. The receptor comes from a male donor in good health and CMV-seropositive. The sample taken for sequencing was PBMCs. The chain carries TRBV4-1 and TRBJ2-5, with 7 nucleotides matching TRBD1. The assigned J gene may be wrong: the sequence end matches TRBJ2-7 better. The CDR3 nucleotides read TGCGCCAGCAGCCAAGGACAGGGCCCACTCTCCTACGAGCAGTACTTC. Its protein is CASSQGQGPLSYEQYF.